Listed below are T cell receptor beta chains from one sample, sequenced in a study of cytomegalovirus exposure and HLA in healthy donors. TCRdb's copy holds only in-frame clones and misses some; the assay was immunoSEQ multiplex PCR. The data hold fewer than 200,000 clones, with around 85% observed a single time. Material for sequencing was PBMCs. The receptor source for this set is a man in his late teens or twenties in good health and CMV-seropositive. CDR3s include the opening cysteine and the closing phenylalanine or tryptophan. Fields, in order: clone size, V gene, J gene, D gene, CDR3 DNA, CDR3 protein. The D gene is left open where the match is weak. Only some rows state a clone size, as once, few, many or a class for expanded clones.

size: -
V: TRBV5-1
J: TRBJ2-1
D: -
DNA: TGCGCCAGCAGCTTGGGCGATTCAGGAAATAGAAAGTTCTTC
CDR3: CASSLGDSGNRKFF

size: -
V: TRBV27
J: TRBJ1-2
D: -
DNA: TGTGCCAGCAGTTCTGCAGGTTATCACTATGGCTACACCTTC
CDR3: CASSSAGYHYGYTF

size: -
V: TRBV6-5
J: TRBJ1-1
D: -
DNA: TGTGCCAGCGGCCTGGGGGGGGGCGTGAACACTGAAGCTTTCTTT
CDR3: CASGLGGGVNTEAFF

size: -
V: TRBV7-8
J: TRBJ1-5
D: -
DNA: TGTGCCAGCAGCTTTTCCGGGAAGGATCAGCCCCAGCATTTT
CDR3: CASSFSGKDQPQHF

size: -
V: TRBV14
J: TRBJ2-6
D: -
DNA: TGTGCCAGCAGCCGCGACAGGGCCAACGTCCTGACTTTC
CDR3: CASSRDRANVLTF

size: few
V: TRBV2
J: TRBJ2-7
D: -
DNA: TGTGCCAGCAGCCGGGACACCTTCTCCTACGAGCAGTACTTC
CDR3: CASSRDTFSYEQYF

size: -
V: TRBV7-6
J: TRBJ2-7
D: TRBD2
DNA: TGTGCCAGCTCGGGAGGGGTCCGCTCCTACGAGCAGTACTTC
CDR3: CASSGGVRSYEQYF

size: -
V: TRBV28
J: TRBJ1-5
D: TRBD1
DNA: TGTGCCACCAACGGACAGGCCCACAATCAGCCCCAGCATTTT
CDR3: CATNGQAHNQPQHF

size: -
V: TRBV5-4
J: TRBJ2-3
D: TRBD1
DNA: TGTGCCAGCAGCTTGTCAGGGACAGGCACAGATACGCAGTATTTT
CDR3: CASSLSGTGTDTQYF

size: -
V: TRBV6-1
J: TRBJ1-5
D: -
DNA: TGTGCCAGCAGTGTTTGGGCAGCAAGCAATCAGCCCCAGCATTTT
CDR3: CASSVWAASNQPQHF

size: -
V: TRBV28
J: TRBJ1-2
D: -
DNA: TGTGCCAGCAGTTCGGGATACCTCGTTGGCTACACCTTC
CDR3: CASSSGYLVGYTF

size: -
V: TRBV4-1
J: TRBJ2-5
D: TRBD1
DNA: TGCGCCAGCAGCCATGCGGGACAGGGGAGGAGGGAGACCCAGTACTTC
CDR3: CASSHAGQGRRETQYF

size: -
V: TRBV19
J: TRBJ2-1
D: -
DNA: TGTGCCAGTAGTAGGACAGACAGCTCCTACAATGAGCAGTTCTTC
CDR3: CASSRTDSSYNEQFF

size: -
V: TRBV7-9
J: TRBJ2-1
D: TRBD2
DNA: TGTGCCAGCAGCCCATGGACTAGCGGGGGCTTCCAGAAAGGGGAGCAGTTCTTC
CDR3: CASSPWTSGGFQKGEQFF

size: -
V: TRBV4-1
J: TRBJ2-2
D: TRBD1
DNA: TGCGCCAGCAGCCTTTTGACAGGGGGCACCGGGGAGCTGTTTTTT
CDR3: CASSLLTGGTGELFF

size: few
V: TRBV6-4
J: TRBJ1-5
D: -
DNA: TGTGCCAGCAGTGACTCGTGGCAGGGTCAGCCCCAGCATTTT
CDR3: CASSDSWQGQPQHF

size: -
V: TRBV5-6
J: TRBJ2-1
D: TRBD2
DNA: TGTGCCAGCAGCTCCACTAGCGGGAGGGGTCGGTACAATGAGCAGTTCTTC
CDR3: CASSSTSGRGRYNEQFF

size: -
V: TRBV7-2
J: TRBJ1-2
D: TRBD1
DNA: TGTGCCAGCAGCGTGACCTACAGGGGCTATGGCTACACCTTC
CDR3: CASSVTYRGYGYTF

size: -
V: TRBV28
J: TRBJ2-4
D: TRBD1
DNA: TGTGCCAGCAACGTAAGGGACAGGTCTGTACAGTACTTC
CDR3: CASNVRDRSVQYF